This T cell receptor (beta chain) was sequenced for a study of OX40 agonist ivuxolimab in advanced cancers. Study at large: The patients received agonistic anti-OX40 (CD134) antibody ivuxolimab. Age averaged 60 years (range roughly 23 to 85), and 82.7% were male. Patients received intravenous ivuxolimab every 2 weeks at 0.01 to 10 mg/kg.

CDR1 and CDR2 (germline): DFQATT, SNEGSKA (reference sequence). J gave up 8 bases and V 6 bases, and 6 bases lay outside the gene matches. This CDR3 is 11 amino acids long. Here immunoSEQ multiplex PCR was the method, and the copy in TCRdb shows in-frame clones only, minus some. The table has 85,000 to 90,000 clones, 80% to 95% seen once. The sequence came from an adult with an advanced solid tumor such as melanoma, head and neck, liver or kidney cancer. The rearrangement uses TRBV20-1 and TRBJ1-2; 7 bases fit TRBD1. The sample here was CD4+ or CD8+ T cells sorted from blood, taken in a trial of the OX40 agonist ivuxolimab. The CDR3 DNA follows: TGCAGTGCCCAGGGGGGGGAAGGCTACACCTTC. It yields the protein CSAQGGEGYTF.